This TCR beta chain stems from a study of OX40 agonist ivuxolimab in advanced cancers. Study in general: Dose-escalation subjects each had hepatocellular carcinoma, melanoma, renal cell or head and neck cancer. Study outcomes and limitations: Compared with CD4+, CD8+ T cells on average had more expanded clones. CD4+ and CD8+ blood T cells expanded clonally by week 6 at 0.1 to 3.0 mg/kg. Normalized expansion of T-cell clones was also low for some nonresponders.

On this clone: Its antigen is unidentified.

Profiling relied on immunoSEQ multiplex PCR, and the TCRdb table lists in-frame clones only, not all of them. This table holds roughly 76,000 clones, around 85% found once. This clonotype originated in an adult with an advanced solid tumor such as melanoma, head and neck, liver or kidney cancer. Sequenced here: CD4+ or CD8+ T cells sorted from blood, sampled in a trial of the OX40 agonist ivuxolimab.

CDR3 amino acids: CASSSGGRTDTQYF. The DNA of the CDR3 is TGTGCCAGCAGCTCAGGTGGCCGCACAGATACGCAGTATTTT. The genes are TRBV7-9 and TRBJ2-3; no reliable D call. V lost 4 bases to trimming and J lost 1 base, with 9 bases between them. Per germline, CDR1 SEHNR and CDR2 FQNEAQ (reference sequence). This CDR3 contains 14 residues. Full variable domain (remainder filled in from reference TRBV7-9 and TRBJ2-3): DTGVSQNPRHKITKRGQNVTFRCDPISEHNRLYWYRQTLGQGPEFLTYFQNEAQLEKSRLLSDRFSAERPKGSFSTLEIQRTEQGDSAMYLCASSSGGRTDTQYFGPGTRLTVL.